The clone carrying this T cell receptor (beta chain) was found a few times. Template switching introduced a universal primer site, and the cDNA bore unique molecular identifiers. In TCRdb, the 5' RACE reads were re-called with MiXCR into one record per CDR3 protein. Seen here are around 340,000 distinct CDR3 sequences, about 10% observed once, and the top ten hold 8% to 10%. The sample belongs to a study of identical twins. Germline-derived CDR1 and CDR2 are SGHRS and YFSETQ. The V gene lost 3 bases and the J gene lost 2 bases, with 16 bases spanning the gap. The CDR3 is 16 amino acids. This sequence was found in a woman between 45 and 65 years old in good health. V and J are TRBV5-1 and TRBJ2-3; the D gene is possibly TRBD2 (5 bases). Sequenced material: naive T cells sorted from blood. In DNA form, the CDR3 reads TGCGCCAGCAGCTCTCCCGGGGTATACCCCACAGATACGCAGTATTTT. This gives the protein CASSSPGVYPTDTQYF. Looking up the rest from reference TRBV5-1 and TRBJ2-3 gives the full variable domain: KAGVTQTPRYLIKTRGQQVTLSCSPISGHRSVSWYQQTPGQGLQFLFEYFSETQRNKGNFPGRFSGRQFSNSRSEMNVSTLELGDSALYLCASSSPGVYPTDTQYFGPGTRLTVL.